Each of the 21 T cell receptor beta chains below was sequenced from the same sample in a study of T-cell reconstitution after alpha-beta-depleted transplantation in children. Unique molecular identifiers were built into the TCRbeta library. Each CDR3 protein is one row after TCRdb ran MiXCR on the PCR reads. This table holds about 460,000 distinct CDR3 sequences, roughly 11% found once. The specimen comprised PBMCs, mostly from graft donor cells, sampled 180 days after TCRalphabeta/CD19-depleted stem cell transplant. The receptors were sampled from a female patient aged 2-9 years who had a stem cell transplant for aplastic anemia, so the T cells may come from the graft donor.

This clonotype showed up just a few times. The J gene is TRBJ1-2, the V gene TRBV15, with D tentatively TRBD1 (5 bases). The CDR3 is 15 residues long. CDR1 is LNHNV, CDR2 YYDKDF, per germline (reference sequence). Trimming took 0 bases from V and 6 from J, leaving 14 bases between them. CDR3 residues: CATSRDGGGGNGYTF. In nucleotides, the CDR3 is TGTGCCACCAGCAGAGATGGAGGCGGGGGTAATGGCTACACCTTC.

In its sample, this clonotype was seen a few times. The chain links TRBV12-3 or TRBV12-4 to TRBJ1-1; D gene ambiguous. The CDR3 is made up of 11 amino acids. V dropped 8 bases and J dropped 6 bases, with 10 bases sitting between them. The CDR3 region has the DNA TGTGCCAGCCTAGGGTCCCCTGAAGCTTTCTTT. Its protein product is CASLGSPEAFF.

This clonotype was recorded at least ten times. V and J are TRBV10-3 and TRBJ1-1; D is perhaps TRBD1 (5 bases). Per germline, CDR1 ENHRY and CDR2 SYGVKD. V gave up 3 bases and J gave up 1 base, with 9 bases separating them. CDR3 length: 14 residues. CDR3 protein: CAISDRGANTEAFF. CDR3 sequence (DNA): TGTGCCATCAGTGACCGGGGCGCGAACACTGAAGCTTTCTTT.

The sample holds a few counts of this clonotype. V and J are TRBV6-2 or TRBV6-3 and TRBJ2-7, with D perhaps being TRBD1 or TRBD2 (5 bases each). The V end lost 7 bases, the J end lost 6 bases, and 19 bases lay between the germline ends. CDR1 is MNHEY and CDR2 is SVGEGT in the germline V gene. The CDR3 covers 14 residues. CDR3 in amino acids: CASTNPGTAPEQYV. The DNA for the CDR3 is TGTGCCAGCACGAATCCCGGGACCGCACCCGAGCAGTACGTC.

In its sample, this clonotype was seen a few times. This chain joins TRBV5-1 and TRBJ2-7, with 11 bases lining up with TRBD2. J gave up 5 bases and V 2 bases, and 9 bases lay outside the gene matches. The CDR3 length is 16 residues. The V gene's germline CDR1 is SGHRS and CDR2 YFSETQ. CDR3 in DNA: TGCGCCAGCAGCTTCCCTCCTAGCGGGAGGATCGACGAGCAGTACTTC. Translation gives CASSFPPSGRIDEQYF.

The chain's CDR3 is CASKAYRDYEQYV. The CDR3 DNA sequence: TGTGCCAGCAAGGCTTACAGGGACTACGAGCAGTACGTC. This chain uses TRBV28 with TRBJ2-7; D might be TRBD1 (6 bases). This CDR3 contains 13 residues. Germline V gives CDR1 MDHEN, CDR2 SYDVKM. Trimming took 7 bases from V and 3 from J, leaving 13 bases between them.

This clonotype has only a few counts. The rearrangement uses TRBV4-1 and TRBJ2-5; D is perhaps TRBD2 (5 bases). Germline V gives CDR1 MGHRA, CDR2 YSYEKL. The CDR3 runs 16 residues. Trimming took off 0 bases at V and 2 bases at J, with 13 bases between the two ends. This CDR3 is CASSQEDPGWQETQYF. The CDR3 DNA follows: TGCGCCAGCAGCCAAGAGGATCCGGGATGGCAAGAGACCCAGTACTTC.

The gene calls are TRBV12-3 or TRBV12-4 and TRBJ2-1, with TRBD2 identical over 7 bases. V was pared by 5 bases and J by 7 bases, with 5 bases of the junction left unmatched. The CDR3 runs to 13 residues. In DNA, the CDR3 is TGTGCCAGCAGTACAGCGCGGGGGAATGAGCAGTTCTTC. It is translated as CASSTARGNEQFF.

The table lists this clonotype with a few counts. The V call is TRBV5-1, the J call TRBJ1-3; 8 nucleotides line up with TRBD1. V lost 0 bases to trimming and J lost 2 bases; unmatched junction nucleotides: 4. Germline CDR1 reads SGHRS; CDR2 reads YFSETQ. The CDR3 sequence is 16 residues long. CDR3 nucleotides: TGCGCCAGCAGCTTGGAGGACAGGGAAGCTGGAAACACCATATATTTT. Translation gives CASSLEDREAGNTIYF.

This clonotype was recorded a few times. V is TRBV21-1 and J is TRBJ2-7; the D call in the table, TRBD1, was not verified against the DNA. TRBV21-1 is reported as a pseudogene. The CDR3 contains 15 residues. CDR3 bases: TGTGCCAGCGGACCGAAGACAGGGGACTCCTACGAGCAGTACTTC. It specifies CASGPKTGDSYEQYF.

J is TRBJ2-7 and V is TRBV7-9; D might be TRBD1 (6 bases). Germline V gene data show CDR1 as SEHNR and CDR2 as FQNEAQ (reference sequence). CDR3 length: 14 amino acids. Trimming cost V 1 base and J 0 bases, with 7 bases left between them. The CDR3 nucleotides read TGTGCCAGCAGCTTAGAGGACAGCTCCTACGAGCAGTACGTC. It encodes CASSLEDSSYEQYV.

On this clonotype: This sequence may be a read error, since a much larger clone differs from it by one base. The DNA for the CDR3 is TGTGCCACCAGTGATTTTAACCCCTCGGCGCAGTATTTT. Translated: CATSDFNPSAQYF. The chain carries TRBV24-1 and TRBJ2-3; D uncertain. CDR1 and CDR2 from the germline V gene are KGHDR and SFDVKD. V shed 1 base and J shed 10 bases, with 11 bases lying between them. The CDR3 consists of 13 residues.

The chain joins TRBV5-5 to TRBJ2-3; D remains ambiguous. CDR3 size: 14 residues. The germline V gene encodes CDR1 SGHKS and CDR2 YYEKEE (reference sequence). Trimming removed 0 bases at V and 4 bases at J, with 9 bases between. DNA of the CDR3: TGTGCCAGCAGCTTGGCCACTCCCGCAGATACGCAGTATTTT. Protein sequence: CASSLATPADTQYF.

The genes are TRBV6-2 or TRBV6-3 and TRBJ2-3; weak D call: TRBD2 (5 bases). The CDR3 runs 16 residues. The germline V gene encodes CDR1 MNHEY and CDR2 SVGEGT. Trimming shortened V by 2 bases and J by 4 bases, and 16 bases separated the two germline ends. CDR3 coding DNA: TGTGCCAGCAGTTACAAAACGGGAACCCCTCCAGATACGCAGTATTTT. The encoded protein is CASSYKTGTPPDTQYF.

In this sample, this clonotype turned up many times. The DNA of the CDR3 is TGTGCCAGCAGCTTACCGGGACTAGCGGCAGATACGCAGTATTTT. This translates into CASSLPGLAADTQYF. This chain joins TRBV28 and TRBJ2-3; 11 bases map to TRBD2. CDR1 and CDR2 from the germline V gene are MDHEN and SYDVKM. The CDR3 spans 15 residues. V was clipped by 6 bases and J by 4 bases; unmatched bases: 6.

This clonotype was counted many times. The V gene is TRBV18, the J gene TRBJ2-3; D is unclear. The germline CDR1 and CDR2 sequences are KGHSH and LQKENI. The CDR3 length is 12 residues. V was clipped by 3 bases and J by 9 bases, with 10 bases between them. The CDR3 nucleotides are TGTGCCAGCTCACCTTCGGATTCGACGCAGTATTTT. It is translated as CASSPSDSTQYF.

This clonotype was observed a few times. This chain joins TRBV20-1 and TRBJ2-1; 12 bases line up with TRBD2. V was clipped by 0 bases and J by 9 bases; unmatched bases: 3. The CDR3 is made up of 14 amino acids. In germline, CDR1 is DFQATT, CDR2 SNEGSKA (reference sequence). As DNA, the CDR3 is TGCAGTGCTAGAGATCCGACTAGCGGGAGTGAGCAGTTCTTC. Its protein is CSARDPTSGSEQFF.

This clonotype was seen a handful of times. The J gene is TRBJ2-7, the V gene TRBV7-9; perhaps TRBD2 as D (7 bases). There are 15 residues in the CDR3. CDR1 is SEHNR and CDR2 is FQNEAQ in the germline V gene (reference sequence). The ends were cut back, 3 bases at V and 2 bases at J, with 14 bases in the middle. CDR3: CASSLGRGPAYEQYV. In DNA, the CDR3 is TGTGCCAGCAGCTTGGGGCGGGGGCCGGCCTACGAGCAGTACGTC.

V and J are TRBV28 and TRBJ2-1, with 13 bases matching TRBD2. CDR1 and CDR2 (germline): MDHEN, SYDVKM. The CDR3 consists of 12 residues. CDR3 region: CTSGRALNEQFF. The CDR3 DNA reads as TGTACTAGCGGGAGGGCCCTCAATGAGCAGTTCTTC.

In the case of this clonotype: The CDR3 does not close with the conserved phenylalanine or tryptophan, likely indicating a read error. The CDR3 is CASSNPPEQFL. The DNA of the CDR3 is TGTGCCAGCAGCAACCCCCCCGAGCAGTTCTTA. The V call is TRBV6-2 or TRBV6-3, the J call TRBJ2-1; D is unresolved. CDR1 is MNHEY, CDR2 SVGEGT, per germline. The CDR3 is 11 amino acids. The V and J ends lost 6 bases and 10 bases respectively, with 10 bases between them.

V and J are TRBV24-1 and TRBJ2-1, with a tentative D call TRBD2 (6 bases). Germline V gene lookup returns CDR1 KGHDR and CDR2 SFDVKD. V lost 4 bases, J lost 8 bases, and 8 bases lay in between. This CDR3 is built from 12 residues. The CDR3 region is CATSDWGDEQFF. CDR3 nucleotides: TGTGCCACCAGTGACTGGGGGGATGAGCAGTTCTTC.